These 4 T cell receptor beta chains originate from one sample sequenced in a study of T cell repertoires in cytomegalovirus infection. No antigen has been assigned to these receptors. MiXCR was run by TCRdb on the reads, yielding one entry per CDR3 protein. The sample records 110,000 or so distinct CDR3 sequences, around 31% being singletons. The sample here was CD8+ T cells from cultured PBMCs, taken from culture after CMV antigen stimulation. All receptors derive from a human donor in good health (CMV status not recorded). Some clones in this sample may be carry-over from other donors' samples.

The genes are TRBV6-2 or TRBV6-3 and TRBJ2-1; 8 bases line up with TRBD2. The V gene end was trimmed by 0 bases and the J gene end by 3 bases; junction bases not matched to a gene: 7. The germline V gene encodes CDR1 MNHEY and CDR2 SVGEGT. The CDR3 has 17 amino acids. In DNA, the CDR3 is TGTGCCAGCAGTTACTCTGGCGGGGGGAGGTACTACAATGAGCAGTTCTTC. Its protein is CASSYSGGGRYYNEQFF.

This clonotype was detected only a few times. One end of the junction does not line up with germline, which may come from a read error. The V gene is TRBV7-7, the J gene TRBJ2-7, with a possible D match to TRBD1 (6 bases). The CDR3 covers 14 residues. Germline V gene sequence: CDR1 SSHAT, CDR2 FNYEAQ (reference sequence). Here the CDR3 reads CASSLEIGGNEQYF. CDR3 sequence (DNA): TGTGCTAGCAGCTTAGAGATTGGGGGCAACGAGCAGTACTTC. The full variable domain, with the rest looked up from reference TRBV7-7 and TRBJ2-7, is GAGVSQSPRYKVTKRGQDVTLRCDPISSHATLYWYQQALGQGPEFLTYFNYEAQPDKSGLPSDRFSAERPEGSISTLTIQRTEQRDSAMYRCASSLEIGGNEQYFGPGTRLTVT.

For this clonotype: The junction does not match germline at one end; this may be a read error. The J gene is TRBJ1-2, the V gene TRBV13; D is possibly TRBD1 (6 bases). CDR1 and CDR2 (germline): PRHDT, FYEKMQ (reference sequence). The CDR3 covers 13 residues. In DNA, the CDR3 is TGTGCCAGCAGCTTATCACAGGGCGAGGGCTACAACTTC. Residues: CASSLSQGEGYNF.

This clonotype was seen at least ten times. J is TRBJ2-7 and V is TRBV7-9; D possibly uses TRBD1 or TRBD2 (5 bases each). Germline loops: CDR1 SEHNR, CDR2 FQNEAQ (reference sequence). Trimming shortened V by 5 bases and J by 7 bases, and 15 bases separated the two germline ends. The CDR3 length is 13 residues. This CDR3 reads CASSPTGAVEQYF. In DNA, the CDR3 is TGTGCCAGCAGCCCCACCGGGGCTGTGGAGCAGTACTTC.